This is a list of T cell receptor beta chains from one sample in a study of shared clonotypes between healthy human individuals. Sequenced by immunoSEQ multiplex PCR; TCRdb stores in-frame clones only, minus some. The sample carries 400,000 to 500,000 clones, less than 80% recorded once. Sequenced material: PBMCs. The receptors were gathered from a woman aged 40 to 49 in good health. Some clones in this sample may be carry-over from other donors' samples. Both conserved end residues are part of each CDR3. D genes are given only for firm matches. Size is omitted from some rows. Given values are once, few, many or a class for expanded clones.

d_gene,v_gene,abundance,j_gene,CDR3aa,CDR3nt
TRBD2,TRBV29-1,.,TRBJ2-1,CSVELAGLFNEQFF,TGCAGCGTAGAACTAGCGGGCCTCTTCAATGAGCAGTTCTTC
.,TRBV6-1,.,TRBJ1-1,CASSVRLLQGSTEAFF,TGTGCCAGCAGTGTGCGGCTCCTCCAGGGTTCCACTGAAGCTTTCTTT
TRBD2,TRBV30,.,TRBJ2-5,CAWSSTSGSGETQYF,TGTGCCTGGAGTTCGACTAGCGGGAGTGGAGAGACCCAGTACTTC
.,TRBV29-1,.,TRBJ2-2,CSARELENTGELFF,TGCAGCGCCCGAGAACTGGAGAACACCGGGGAGCTGTTTTTT
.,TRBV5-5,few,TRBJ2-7,CASSPHYEQYF,TGTGCCAGCAGCCCCCATTACGAGCAGTACTTC
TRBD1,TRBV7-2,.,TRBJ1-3,CASSYGGGPNSGNTIYF,TGTGCCAGCAGCTATGGAGGGGGCCCTAACTCTGGAAACACCATATATTTT
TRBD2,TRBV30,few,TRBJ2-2,CAWVQRGYTGELFF,TGTGCCTGGGTCCAGCGGGGGTACACCGGGGAGCTGTTTTTT
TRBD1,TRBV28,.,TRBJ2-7,CASTGTDNSYEQYF,TGTGCCAGCACTGGGACAGATAACTCCTACGAGCAGTACTTC
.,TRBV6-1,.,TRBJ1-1,CASSAGRIYTEAFF,TGTGCCAGCAGTGCGGGACGGATCTACACTGAAGCTTTCTTT
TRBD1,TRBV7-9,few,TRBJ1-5,CASSPGTGGYQPQHF,TGTGCCAGCAGCCCCGGGACAGGGGGTTATCAGCCCCAGCATTTT
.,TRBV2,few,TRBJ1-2,CASYRRRGEGYGYTF,TGTGCCAGCTACCGTCGGAGGGGAGAGGGATATGGCTACACCTTC
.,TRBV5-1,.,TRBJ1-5,CASSLGGMGNQPQHF,TGCGCCAGCAGCTTAGGGGGGATGGGCAATCAGCCCCAGCATTTT
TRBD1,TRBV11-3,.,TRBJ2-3,CASSPRQGGSTDTQYF,TGTGCCAGCAGCCCCCGACAGGGTGGTAGCACAGATACGCAGTATTTT
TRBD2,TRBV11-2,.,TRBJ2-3,CASSLNGLAGDTQYF,TGTGCCAGCAGCTTAAATGGACTAGCGGGCGATACGCAGTATTTT
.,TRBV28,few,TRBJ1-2,CASSYITLEQGTGYTF,TGTGCCAGCAGTTACATCACATTAGAGCAGGGAACTGGCTACACCTTC
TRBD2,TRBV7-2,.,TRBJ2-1,CASSSGLAGYNEQFF,TGTGCCAGCAGCTCCGGACTAGCGGGGTACAATGAGCAGTTCTTC
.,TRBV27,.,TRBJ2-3,CASSSARTDTQYF,TGTGCCAGCAGTTCCGCCCGCACAGATACGCAGTATTTT